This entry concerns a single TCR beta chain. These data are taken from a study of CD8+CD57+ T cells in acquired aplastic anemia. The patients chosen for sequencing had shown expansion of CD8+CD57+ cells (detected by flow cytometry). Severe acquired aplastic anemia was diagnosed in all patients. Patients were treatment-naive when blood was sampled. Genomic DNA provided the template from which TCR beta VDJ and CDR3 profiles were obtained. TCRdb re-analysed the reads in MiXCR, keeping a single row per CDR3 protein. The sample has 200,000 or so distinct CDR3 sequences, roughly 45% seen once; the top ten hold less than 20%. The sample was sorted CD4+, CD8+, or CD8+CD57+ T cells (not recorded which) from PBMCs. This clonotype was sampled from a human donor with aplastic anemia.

The chain's CDR3 is CAHSEGGFGHEQFF. In nucleotides, the CDR3 is TGTGCCCATAGCGAGGGTGGTTTTGGACATGAGCAGTTCTTC. The rearrangement uses TRBV15 and TRBJ2-1; the D gene is possibly TRBD2 (5 bases). Germline loops: CDR1 LNHNV, CDR2 YYDKDF (reference sequence). This CDR3 contains 14 residues. V lost 11 bases to trimming and J lost 8 bases, with 22 bases between them. Drawing the rest from reference TRBV15 and TRBJ2-1, the complete variable domain is DAMVIQNPRYQVTQFGKPVTLSCSQTLNHNVMYWYQQKSSQAPKLLFHYYDKDFNNEADTPDNFQSRRPNTSFCFLDIRSPGLGDTAMYLCAHSEGGFGHEQFFGPGTRLTVL.